One sample yielded the 9 T cell receptor beta chains listed below, sequenced in a study of Graves' ophthalmopathy and Graves' hyperthyroidism. Amplified TCR beta CDR3 regions were obtained using RNA transcripts as template. First-round RT-PCR used HTBI primers; second-round multiplex PCR followed. MiXCR was run by TCRdb on the multiplex PCR reads, yielding one entry per CDR3 protein. The sample has about 370,000 distinct CDR3 sequences; around 18% are singletons. Sample: peripheral blood. The origin of the receptors is a woman under 30 with Graves' ophthalmopathy.

This clonotype was counted ten times or more. The CDR3 DNA follows: TGCAGTGCTAGAGGACGGGGGCTCCAAGAGACCCAGTACTTC. Amino acid sequence: CSARGRGLQETQYF. The chain carries TRBV20-1 and TRBJ2-5, with D possibly called TRBD1 or TRBD2 (6 bases each). The CDR3 contains 14 residues. V was clipped by 1 base and J by 1 base, with 10 bases between them. Looked up from germline, CDR1 is DFQATT and CDR2 is SNEGSKA (reference sequence).

The sample holds many counts of this clonotype. This chain joins TRBV27 and TRBJ1-1; D ambiguous. V gave up 5 bases and J gave up 6 bases, with 13 bases separating them. The CDR3 has 13 amino acids. Germline CDR1 and CDR2: MNHEY and SMNVEV (reference sequence). The CDR3 bases are TGTGCCAGCAGTCCGGGAAGTACGGCTGAAGCTTTCTTT. It codes for CASSPGSTAEAFF.

This clonotype was counted many times. CDR3 bases: TGTGCCAGCAGTTATGGCCCAGGGTCTGAAGCTTTCTTT. Residues: CASSYGPGSEAFF. The chain recombines TRBV6-5 with TRBJ1-1; weak D call: TRBD1 (5 bases). Trimming shortened V by 3 bases and J by 6 bases, and 11 bases separated the two germline ends. From germline, CDR1 is MNHEY and CDR2 SVGAGI. The CDR3 loop spans 13 amino acids.

The chain employs TRBV6-1 and TRBJ1-1; 12 bases agree with TRBD1. The V gene's germline CDR1 is MNHNS and CDR2 SASEGT. CDR3 length: 17 amino acids. With V trimmed by 8 bases and J by 6 bases, 16 bases remained unmatched. CDR3 nucleotide sequence: TGTGCCAGCCAACTCGGGACAGGGGGCCGATTCGGCGCTGAAGCTTTCTTT. Amino acids: CASQLGTGGRFGAEAFF.

There are many counts of this clonotype. This chain links TRBV20-1 with TRBJ1-5; TRBD1 is a possible D gene (6 bases). Germline CDR1 reads DFQATT; CDR2 reads SNEGSKA (reference sequence). CDR3 length equals 14 residues. V dropped 0 bases and J dropped 9 bases, with 15 bases sitting between them. DNA for the CDR3: TGCAGTGCTAGAGATGGGACAAGGGGGGGGCCCCAGCATTTT. It yields the protein CSARDGTRGGPQHF.

This clonotype showed up many times. The V call is TRBV5-1, the J call TRBJ2-5; 9 bases agree with TRBD1. The V segment lost 2 bases and the J segment 5 bases; nucleotides outside the gene matches: 4. The CDR3 loop spans 14 amino acids. Germline values: CDR1 SGHRS, CDR2 YFSETQ. CDR3 in amino acids: CASSLRTGEETQYF. The CDR3, as DNA: TGCGCCAGCAGCTTAAGGACAGGGGAGGAGACCCAGTACTTC.

In this sample, this clonotype turned up many times. The gene calls are TRBV27 and TRBJ2-5, with TRBD1 as a possible D gene (6 bases). The germline V gene encodes CDR1 MNHEY and CDR2 SMNVEV (reference sequence). V lost 4 bases, J lost 5 bases, and 17 bases lay in between. The length of the CDR3 is 15 residues. CDR3 amino acids: CASSSQTQGAETQYF. CDR3 DNA sequence: TGTGCCAGCAGTTCGCAGACACAGGGAGCTGAGACCCAGTACTTC.

This clonotype has a count of ten or more. The chain combines TRBV29-1 with TRBJ2-7; no definite D call. V was shortened by 3 bases and J by 2 bases, with 8 bases between the two germline ends. Germline loops: CDR1 SQVTM, CDR2 ANQGSEA. CDR3 length equals 12 residues. CDR3 bases: TGCAGCGTTGAGGGCAGTACCTACGAGCAGTACTTC. Its translation: CSVEGSTYEQYF.

This clonotype came up many times. The chain recombines TRBV7-3 with TRBJ2-7, with no clear D. The CDR3 is 18 residues long. V gave up 0 bases and J gave up 0 bases, with 18 bases separating them. Germline assignment: CDR1 SGHTA and CDR2 FQGTGA. The CDR3 loop is CASSLTSPYSRISYEQYF. CDR3 DNA sequence: TGTGCCAGCAGCTTAACGTCCCCCTATTCGCGGATCTCCTACGAGCAGTACTTC.